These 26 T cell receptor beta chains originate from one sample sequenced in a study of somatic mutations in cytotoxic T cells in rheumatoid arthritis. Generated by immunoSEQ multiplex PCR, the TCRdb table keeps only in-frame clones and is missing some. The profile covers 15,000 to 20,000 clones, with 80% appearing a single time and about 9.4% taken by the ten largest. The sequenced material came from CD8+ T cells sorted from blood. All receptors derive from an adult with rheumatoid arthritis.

CDR3 coding DNA: TGTGCCAGCAGTGACCTCCCAGGGGCGTACGAGCAGTACTTC. As protein: CASSDLPGAYEQYF. The chain is built from TRBV6-4 and TRBJ2-7; D is possibly TRBD1 (6 bases). Germline CDR1 and CDR2: MRHNA and SNTAGT. CDR3 length equals 14 residues. With 2 bases removed from V and 4 bases from J, the gap between germline ends came to 12 bases.

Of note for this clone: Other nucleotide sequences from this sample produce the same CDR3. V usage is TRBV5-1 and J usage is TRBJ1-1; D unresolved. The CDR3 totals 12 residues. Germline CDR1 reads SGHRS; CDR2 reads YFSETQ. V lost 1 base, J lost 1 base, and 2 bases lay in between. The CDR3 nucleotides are TGCGCCAGCAGCTTGAAGAACACTGAAGCTTTCTTT. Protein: CASSLKNTEAFF.

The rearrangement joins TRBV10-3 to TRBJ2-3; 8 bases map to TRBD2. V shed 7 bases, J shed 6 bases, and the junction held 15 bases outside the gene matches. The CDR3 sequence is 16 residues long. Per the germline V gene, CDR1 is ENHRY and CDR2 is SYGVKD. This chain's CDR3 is CAITLRAGGLRDTQYF. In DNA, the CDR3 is TGTGCCATCACCCTTCGGGCGGGGGGTCTCCGGGATACGCAGTATTTT.

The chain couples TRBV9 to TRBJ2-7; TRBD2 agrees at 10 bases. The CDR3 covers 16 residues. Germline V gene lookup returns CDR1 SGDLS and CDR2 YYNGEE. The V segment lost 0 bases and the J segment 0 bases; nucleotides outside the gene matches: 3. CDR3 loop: CASSVGLAGDSYEQYF. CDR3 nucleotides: TGTGCCAGCAGCGTAGGTCTAGCGGGGGACTCCTACGAGCAGTACTTC.

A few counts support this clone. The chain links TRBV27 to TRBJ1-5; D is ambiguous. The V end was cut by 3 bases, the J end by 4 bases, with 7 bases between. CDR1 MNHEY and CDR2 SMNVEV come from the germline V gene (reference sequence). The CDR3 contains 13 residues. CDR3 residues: CASSFGWNQPQHF. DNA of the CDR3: TGTGCCAGCAGTTTCGGTTGGAATCAGCCCCAGCATTTT.

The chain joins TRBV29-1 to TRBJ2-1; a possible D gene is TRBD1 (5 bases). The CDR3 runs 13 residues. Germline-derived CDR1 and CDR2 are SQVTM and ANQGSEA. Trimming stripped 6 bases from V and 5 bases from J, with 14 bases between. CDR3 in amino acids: CSVAGRQNNEQFF. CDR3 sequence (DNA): TGCAGCGTCGCCGGTAGACAGAACAATGAGCAGTTCTTC.

The CDR3 loop reads CASSLPYSYEQYF. CDR3 sequence (DNA): TGCGCCAGCAGCTTGCCCTACTCCTACGAGCAGTACTTC. The genes are TRBV5-1 and TRBJ2-7; D remains ambiguous. V was clipped by 1 base and J by 0 bases, with 5 bases between them. Germline V CDR1 and CDR2: SGHRS, YFSETQ. This CDR3 contains 13 residues.

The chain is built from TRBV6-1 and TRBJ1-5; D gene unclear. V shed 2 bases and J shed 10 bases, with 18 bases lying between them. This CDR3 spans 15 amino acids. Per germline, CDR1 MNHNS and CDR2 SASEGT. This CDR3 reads CASSEIWKIGQPQHF. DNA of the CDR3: TGTGCCAGCAGTGAAATATGGAAGATTGGCCAACCCCAGCATTTT.

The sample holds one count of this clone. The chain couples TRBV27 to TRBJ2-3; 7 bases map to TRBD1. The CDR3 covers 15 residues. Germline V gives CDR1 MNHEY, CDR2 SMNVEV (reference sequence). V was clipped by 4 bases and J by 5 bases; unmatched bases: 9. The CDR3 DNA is TGTGCCAGCAGTTGGTTGAGGGGGCGGGTAGATACGCAGTATTTT. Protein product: CASSWLRGRVDTQYF.

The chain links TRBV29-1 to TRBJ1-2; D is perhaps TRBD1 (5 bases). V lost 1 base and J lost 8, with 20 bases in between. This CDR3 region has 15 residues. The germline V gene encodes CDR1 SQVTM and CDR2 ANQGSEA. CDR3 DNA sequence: TGCAGCGTTGAAGGACCGGAGGGGAGGGGCCTAGGCTACACCTTC. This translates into CSVEGPEGRGLGYTF.

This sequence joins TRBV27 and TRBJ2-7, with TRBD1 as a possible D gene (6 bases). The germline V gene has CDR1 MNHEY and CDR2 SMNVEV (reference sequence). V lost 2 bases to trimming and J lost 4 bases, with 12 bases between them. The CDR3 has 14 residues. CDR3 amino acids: CASSLNSGAYEQYF. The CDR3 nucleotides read TGTGCCAGCAGTTTAAATTCAGGGGCGTACGAGCAGTACTTC.

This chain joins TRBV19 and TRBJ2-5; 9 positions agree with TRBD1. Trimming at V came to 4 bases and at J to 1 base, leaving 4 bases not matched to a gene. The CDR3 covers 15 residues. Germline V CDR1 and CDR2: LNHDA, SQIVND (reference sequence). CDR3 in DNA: TGTGCCAGTAGTAGCCGGGACAGGGTCCAAGAGACCCAGTACTTC. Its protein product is CASSSRDRVQETQYF.

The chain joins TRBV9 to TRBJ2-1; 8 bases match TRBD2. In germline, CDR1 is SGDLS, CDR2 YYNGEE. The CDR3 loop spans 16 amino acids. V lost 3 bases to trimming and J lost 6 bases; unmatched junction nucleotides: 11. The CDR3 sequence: CASSAPGGRGANEQFF. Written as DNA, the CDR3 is TGTGCCAGCAGCGCCCCCGGGGGGCGGGGGGCCAATGAGCAGTTCTTC.

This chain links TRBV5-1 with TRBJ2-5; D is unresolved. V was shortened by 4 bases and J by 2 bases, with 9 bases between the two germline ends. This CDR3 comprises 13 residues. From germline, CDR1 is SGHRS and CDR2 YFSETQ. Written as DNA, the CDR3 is TGCGCCAGCAGCCCAAGCAGTCAAGAGACCCAGTACTTC. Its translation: CASSPSSQETQYF. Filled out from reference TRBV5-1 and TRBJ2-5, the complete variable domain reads KAGVTQTPRYLIKTRGQQVTLSCSPISGHRSVSWYQQTPGQGLQFLFEYFSETQRNKGNFPGRFSGRQFSNSRSEMNVSTLELGDSALYLCASSPSSQETQYFGPGTRLLVL.

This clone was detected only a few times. The CDR3 here is CASSPGGDLDYTGELFF. CDR3 DNA sequence: TGCGCCAGCAGCCCTGGCGGCGACCTAGACTACACCGGGGAGCTGTTTTTT. The V call is TRBV5-1, the J call TRBJ2-2; the D is unclear. The length of the CDR3 is 17 residues. Germline CDR1 is SGHRS and CDR2 is YFSETQ. V was shortened by 4 bases and J by 3 bases, with 19 bases between the two germline ends.

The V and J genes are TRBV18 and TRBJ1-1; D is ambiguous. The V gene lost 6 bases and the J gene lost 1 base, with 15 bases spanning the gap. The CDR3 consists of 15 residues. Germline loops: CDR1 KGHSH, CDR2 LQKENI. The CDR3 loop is CASSPPRQPNTEAFF. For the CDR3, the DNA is TGTGCCAGCTCCCCCCCTAGGCAGCCGAACACTGAAGCTTTCTTT.

The CDR3 nucleotides are TGTGCCAGCACCCTATGGGGCACGGGGGTCTCCTACAATGAGCAGTTCTTC. Protein sequence: CASTLWGTGVSYNEQFF. The genes are TRBV27 and TRBJ2-1; TRBD2 is a possible D gene (6 bases). V lost 7 bases and J 0 bases, leaving 19 bases between the germline ends. CDR1 and CDR2 from the germline V gene are MNHEY and SMNVEV (reference sequence). The CDR3 has 17 amino acids.

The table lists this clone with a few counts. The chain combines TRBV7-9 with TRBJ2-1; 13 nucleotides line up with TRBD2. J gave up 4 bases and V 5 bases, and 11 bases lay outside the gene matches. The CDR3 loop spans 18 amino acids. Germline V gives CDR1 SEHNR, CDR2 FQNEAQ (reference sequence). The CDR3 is CASSPYDGLAGEYNEQFF. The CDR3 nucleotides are TGTGCCAGCAGCCCATACGACGGACTAGCGGGGGAGTACAATGAGCAGTTCTTC.

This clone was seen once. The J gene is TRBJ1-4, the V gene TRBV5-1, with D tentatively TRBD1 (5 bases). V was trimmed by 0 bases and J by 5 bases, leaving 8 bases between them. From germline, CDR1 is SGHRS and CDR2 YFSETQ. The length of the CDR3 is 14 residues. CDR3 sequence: CASSLGGGNEKLFF. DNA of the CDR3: TGCGCCAGCAGCTTGGGGGGGGGAAATGAAAAACTGTTTTTT. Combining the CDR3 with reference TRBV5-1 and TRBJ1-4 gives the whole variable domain KAGVTQTPRYLIKTRGQQVTLSCSPISGHRSVSWYQQTPGQGLQFLFEYFSETQRNKGNFPGRFSGRQFSNSRSEMNVSTLELGDSALYLCASSLGGGNEKLFFGSGTQLSVL.

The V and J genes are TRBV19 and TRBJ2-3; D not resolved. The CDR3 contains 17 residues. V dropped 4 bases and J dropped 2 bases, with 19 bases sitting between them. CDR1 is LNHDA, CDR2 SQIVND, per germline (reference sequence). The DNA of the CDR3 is TGTGCCAGTAGTAAACAGACCAGCACCCTCCTCACAGATACGCAGTATTTT. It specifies CASSKQTSTLLTDTQYF.

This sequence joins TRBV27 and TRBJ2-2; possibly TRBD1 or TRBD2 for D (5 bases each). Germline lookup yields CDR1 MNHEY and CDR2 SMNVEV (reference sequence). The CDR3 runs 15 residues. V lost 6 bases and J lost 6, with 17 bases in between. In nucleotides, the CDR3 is TGTGCCAGCAGCCGCGTTCGGGGCGATTCCGGGGAGCTGTTTTTT. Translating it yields CASSRVRGDSGELFF.

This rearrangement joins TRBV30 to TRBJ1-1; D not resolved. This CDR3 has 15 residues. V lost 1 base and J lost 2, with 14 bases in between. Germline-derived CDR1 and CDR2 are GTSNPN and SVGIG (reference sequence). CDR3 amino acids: CAWSAPLGRNTEAFF. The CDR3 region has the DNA TGTGCCTGGAGTGCCCCCCTGGGCAGAAACACTGAAGCTTTCTTT.

This chain's CDR3 is CASSLESRGPDTQYF. As DNA, the CDR3 is TGTGCCAGCAGCTTAGAGTCCAGGGGCCCGGATACGCAGTATTTT. This chain connects TRBV11-2 to TRBJ2-3, with TRBD1 as a possible D gene (6 bases). The V and J ends lost 0 bases and 6 bases respectively, with 13 bases between them. The CDR3 extends over 15 amino acids. Germline-derived CDR1 and CDR2 are SGHAT and FQNNGV.

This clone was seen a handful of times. CDR3 protein: CASSDPAQATNEKLFF. CDR3 nucleotide sequence: TGTGCCAGCAGCGACCCTGCTCAGGCAACTAATGAAAAACTGTTTTTT. The rearrangement links TRBV7-9 to TRBJ1-4; unclear D gene. Germline V gene sequence: CDR1 SEHNR, CDR2 FQNEAQ (reference sequence). The CDR3 runs to 16 residues. V was clipped by 5 bases and J by 0 bases, with 13 bases between them.

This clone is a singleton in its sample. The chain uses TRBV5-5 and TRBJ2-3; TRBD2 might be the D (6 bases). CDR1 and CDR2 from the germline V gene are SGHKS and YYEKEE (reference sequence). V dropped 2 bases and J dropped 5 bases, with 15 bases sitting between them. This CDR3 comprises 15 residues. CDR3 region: CASSFGVAEQDTQYF. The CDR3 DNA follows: TGTGCCAGCAGCTTCGGGGTAGCGGAGCAAGATACGCAGTATTTT. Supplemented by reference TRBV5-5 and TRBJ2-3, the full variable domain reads DAGVTQSPTHLIKTRGQQVTLRCSPISGHKSVSWYQQVLGQGPQFIFQYYEKEERGRGNFPDRFSARQFPNYSSELNVNALLLGDSALYLCASSFGVAEQDTQYFGPGTRLTVL.

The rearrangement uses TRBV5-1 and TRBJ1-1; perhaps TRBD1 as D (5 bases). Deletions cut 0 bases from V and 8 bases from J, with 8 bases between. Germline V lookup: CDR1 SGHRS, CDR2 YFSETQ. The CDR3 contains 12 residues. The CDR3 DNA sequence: TGCGCCAGCAGCTTGGTTGACAGAGAAGCTTTCTTT. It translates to CASSLVDREAFF.